This passage covers 6 T cell receptor beta chains from one sample sequenced in a study of shared clonotypes between healthy human individuals. TCRdb's copy holds only in-frame clones and misses some; the assay was immunoSEQ multiplex PCR. The data hold some 1,600,000 clones, with 98% observed a single time. Sequencing was performed on naive CD4+ T cells sorted from blood. Specified subset: CD45RA+ positively selected. These receptors were collected from a man aged 25 to 40 in good health.

This rearrangement joins TRBV15 to TRBJ1-1; D unresolved. Germline CDR1 LNHNV, CDR2 YYDKDF (reference sequence). V dropped 2 bases and J dropped 0 bases, with 4 bases sitting between them. CDR3 length equals 13 residues. In DNA, the CDR3 is TGTGCCACCAGCAGACACCTGAACACTGAAGCTTTCTTT. Amino acid sequence: CATSRHLNTEAFF.

V gene TRBV2 combines with J gene TRBJ2-5; D possibly corresponds to TRBD2 (6 bases). The CDR3 length is 13 residues. The V end was cut by 6 bases, the J end by 2 bases, with 10 bases between. Germline V gene sequence: CDR1 SNHLY, CDR2 FYNNEI. DNA for the CDR3: TGTGCCAGCAGCGCCGGGAGACAAGAGACCCAGTACTTC. This encodes CASSAGRQETQYF.

The chain is built from TRBV7-6 and TRBJ2-1; the D gene is possibly TRBD2 (6 bases). Between the trimmed V and J ends, which lost 2 bases and 3 bases, there was a span of 11 bases. Germline assignment: CDR1 SGHVS and CDR2 FNYEAQ. The CDR3 is 15 amino acids. The CDR3 region is CASSLIRESYNEQFF. The CDR3, as DNA: TGTGCCAGCAGCTTAATCCGGGAGAGCTACAATGAGCAGTTCTTC.

This clone was recorded only once. V is TRBV19 and J is TRBJ2-1; D call uncertain. The CDR3 consists of 14 residues. V dropped 8 bases and J dropped 4 bases, with 15 bases sitting between them. Germline CDR1 reads LNHDA; CDR2 reads SQIVND (reference sequence). The CDR3 nucleotides read TGTGCCAGTTCGAACCAGGACGGTTACAATGAGCAGTTCTTC. As protein: CASSNQDGYNEQFF.

V and J are TRBV11-2 and TRBJ1-5, with D unclear. V lost 2 bases, J lost 3 bases, and 5 bases lay in between. Per the germline V gene, CDR1 is SGHAT and CDR2 is FQNNGV. The CDR3 runs to 13 residues. The CDR3 nucleotides are TGTGCCAGCAGCTTATACTCCAATCAGCCCCAGCATTTT. Translated, it gives CASSLYSNQPQHF.

This clone was seen only once. The V and J genes are TRBV4-3 and TRBJ2-1; the D gene is possibly TRBD1 (5 bases). The CDR3 length is 14 residues. Trimming took 0 bases from V and 6 from J, leaving 9 bases between them. Germline lookup yields CDR1 LGHNA and CDR2 YSLEER. CDR3 sequence reads: CASSQEVGRNEQFF. CDR3 DNA sequence: TGCGCCAGCAGCCAAGAGGTGGGGCGCAATGAGCAGTTCTTC.